This T cell receptor (beta chain) was observed in a study of T cell responses to AZD1222 COVID-19 vaccine. Study-level findings and limits: Repertoire sampling occurred only after the peak T cell response. Possibly, clonal diversity was underestimated; donors were largely white British and included more females.

Method: immunoSEQ multiplex PCR; TCRdb's copy keeps in-frame clones and lacks some. The sample holds 95,000 to 110,000 clones; around 87% are singletons and the top ten take approximately 4.3%. This CDR3 contains 18 residues. Germline V gene data show CDR1 as LGHDT and CDR2 as YNNKEL (reference sequence). The J segment lost 0 bases and the V segment lost 2 bases, leaving 12 bases of the junction unmatched. Of note for this clone: Its antigen is unidentified.

J is TRBJ2-7 and V is TRBV3-1 (or the pseudogene TRBV3-2), with TRBD1 matching over 8 bases. The clonotype comes from an adult in good health. Sample: peripheral blood, taken on day 0 of AZD1222 vaccination. Written as DNA, the CDR3 is TGTGCCAGCAGCCAACAAAGGGGACAGGCTGAAGTCTCCTACGAGCAGTACTTC. Translating it yields CASSQQRGQAEVSYEQYF.